The sequence of this T cell receptor beta chain was determined in a study of blood T cells in healthy people across ages. Through a sample-barcoded 5' primer and a J-beta primer mix, a second PCR was run for roughly 7 to 11 cycles. TCRdb processed the 5' RACE reads anew with MiXCR; each CDR3 protein has one entry. The sample lists hundreds of thousands of distinct CDR3 sequences, roughly 24% occurring once. Trimming left V 5 bases short and J 2 bases short, with 19 bases between. This CDR3 has 16 residues. The germline gives CDR1 MDHEN, CDR2 SYDVKM. The donors, all healthy, were Caucasians living in Russia, aged about 6 to 90. Roughly 9.8 milliliters of peripheral blood were drawn from each donor. These data also featured in a second study, about T cells of mothers and their children. That work contributes: Overlap ran slightly, non-significantly higher for related than unrelated mother-child pairs. Not a single persistent microchimeric T cell clone was detected.

Material: blood. The V call is TRBV28, the J call TRBJ2-7, with D hard to call. The receptor was derived from a boy between 5 and 17 years old in good health. This CDR3 reads CASSTMAPDTTYEQYF. In nucleotides, the CDR3 is TGTGCCAGCAGTACTATGGCCCCCGACACCACCTACGAGCAGTACTTC.